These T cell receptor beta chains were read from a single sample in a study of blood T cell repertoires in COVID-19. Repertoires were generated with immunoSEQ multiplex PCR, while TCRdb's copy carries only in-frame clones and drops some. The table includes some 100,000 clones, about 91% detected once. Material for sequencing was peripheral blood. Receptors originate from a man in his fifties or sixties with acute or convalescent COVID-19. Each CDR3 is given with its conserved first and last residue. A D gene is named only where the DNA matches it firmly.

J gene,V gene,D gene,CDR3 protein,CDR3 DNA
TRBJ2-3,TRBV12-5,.,CASSPGVADTQYF,TGTGCTAGTTCCCCGGGAGTCGCAGATACGCAGTATTTT
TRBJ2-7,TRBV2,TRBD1,CASREGQGMPYEQYF,TGTGCCAGCAGGGAGGGACAGGGGATGCCCTACGAGCAGTACTTC
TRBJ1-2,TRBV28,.,CASSPTGRAGGYTF,TGTGCCAGCAGTCCAACAGGGAGGGCGGGGGGCTACACCTTC
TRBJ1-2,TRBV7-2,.,CASASRENYGYTF,TGTGCCAGCGCCTCCAGGGAAAACTATGGCTACACCTTC
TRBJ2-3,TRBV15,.,CATSRGHNTQYF,TGTGCCACCAGCAGAGGGCACAATACGCAGTATTTT
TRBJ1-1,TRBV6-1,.,CASSEGIGRNTEAFF,TGTGCCAGCAGTGAAGGTATAGGGAGGAACACTGAAGCTTTCTTT
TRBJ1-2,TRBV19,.,CASSIQTGANYGYTF,TGTGCCAGTAGTATCCAGACAGGAGCTAACTATGGCTACACCTTC
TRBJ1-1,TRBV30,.,CAWIWARSNTEAFF,TGTGCCTGGATCTGGGCCCGTTCGAACACTGAAGCTTTCTTT
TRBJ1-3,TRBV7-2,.,CASSDPQDLVRRNTIYF,TGTGCCAGCAGCGACCCACAGGATCTTGTACGGCGAAACACCATATATTTT
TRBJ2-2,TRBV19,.,CASSILQQNTGELFF,TGTGCCAGTAGTATCTTACAGCAGAACACCGGGGAGCTGTTTTTT
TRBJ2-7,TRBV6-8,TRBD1,CASSYSPTGAPYYEQYF,TGTGCCAGCAGTTACTCTCCGACAGGGGCTCCTTACTACGAGCAGTACTTC
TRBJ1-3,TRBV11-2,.,CASSPGQSGNTIYF,TGTGCCAGCAGCCCCGGACAGTCCGGAAACACCATATATTTT